A selection of T cell receptor beta chains follows, all from one sample in a study of neoadjuvant nivolumab and ipilimumab in lung cancer. Profiled with immunoSEQ multiplex PCR; TCRdb holds only in-frame clones, not every one. Of 25,000 to 30,000 clones in the sample, about 81% were seen once. The sample in question was tumor tissue, obtained after neoadjuvant nivolumab, alone or with ipilimumab, at or shortly before surgery. These TCRs come from an adult with non-small cell lung cancer. Both conserved end residues are part of each CDR3. The D gene is left open where the match is weak. Clone size is stated in some rows and not others, as once, few, many or a class when expanded.

v_gene: TRBV10-3; d_gene: -; j_gene: TRBJ1-5; abundance: -; CDR3aa: CAISGGNDQPQHF; CDR3nt: TGTGCCATCAGTGGTGGGAACGATCAGCCCCAGCATTTT
v_gene: TRBV25-1; d_gene: -; j_gene: TRBJ1-1; abundance: -; CDR3aa: CAGADWNTEAFF; CDR3nt: TGTGCCGGGGCAGATTGGAACACTGAAGCTTTCTTT
v_gene: TRBV29-1; d_gene: -; j_gene: TRBJ2-5; abundance: -; CDR3aa: CSVDTSRETQYF; CDR3nt: TGCAGCGTTGATACAAGTCGGGAGACCCAGTACTTC
v_gene: TRBV18; d_gene: TRBD2; j_gene: TRBJ2-3; abundance: -; CDR3aa: CASSLPGLAGIDTQYF; CDR3nt: TGTGCCAGCTCACTTCCGGGACTAGCGGGAATAGATACGCAGTATTTT
v_gene: TRBV6-5; d_gene: -; j_gene: TRBJ2-2; abundance: -; CDR3aa: CASSYSAGRPSGELFF; CDR3nt: TGTGCCAGCAGTTACTCGGCAGGTCGGCCCTCCGGGGAGCTGTTTTTT
v_gene: TRBV6-5; d_gene: TRBD1; j_gene: TRBJ1-5; abundance: -; CDR3aa: CASRSGQGFNQPQHF; CDR3nt: TGTGCCAGCAGATCGGGACAGGGCTTCAATCAGCCCCAGCATTTT
v_gene: TRBV30; d_gene: -; j_gene: TRBJ2-7; abundance: -; CDR3aa: CAWSVGQVYEQYF; CDR3nt: TGTGCCTGGAGTGTAGGGCAGGTCTACGAGCAGTACTTC
v_gene: TRBV7-9; d_gene: -; j_gene: TRBJ2-5; abundance: -; CDR3aa: CASSLAKGVVAQETQYF; CDR3nt: TGTGCCAGCAGCTTAGCGAAGGGAGTGGTTGCACAAGAGACCCAGTACTTC
v_gene: TRBV7-6; d_gene: -; j_gene: TRBJ2-7; abundance: -; CDR3aa: CASSLSDDKALEQYF; CDR3nt: TGTGCCAGCAGCTTGTCGGACGATAAAGCCCTCGAGCAGTACTTC
v_gene: TRBV27; d_gene: -; j_gene: TRBJ2-3; abundance: -; CDR3aa: CASSFRTAGPAGPQYF; CDR3nt: TGTGCCAGCAGTTTCCGGACAGCCGGCCCCGCAGGCCCGCAGTATTTT
v_gene: TRBV7-2; d_gene: -; j_gene: TRBJ2-7; abundance: -; CDR3aa: CASRTPGGTGYEQYF; CDR3nt: TGTGCCAGCAGGACTCCTGGGGGGACCGGGTACGAGCAGTACTTC
v_gene: TRBV7-9; d_gene: TRBD2; j_gene: TRBJ2-7; abundance: -; CDR3aa: CASSQGLAYEQYF; CDR3nt: TGTGCCAGCAGCCAGGGACTAGCCTACGAGCAGTACTTC
v_gene: TRBV6-9; d_gene: -; j_gene: TRBJ2-2; abundance: -; CDR3aa: CASSPSLSAANTGELFF; CDR3nt: TGTGCCAGCAGCCCCAGTCTGTCGGCAGCGAACACCGGGGAGCTGTTTTTT
v_gene: TRBV7-8; d_gene: -; j_gene: TRBJ2-5; abundance: -; CDR3aa: CASSLVEGYQETQYF; CDR3nt: TGTGCCAGCAGCTTAGTGGAGGGGTACCAAGAGACCCAGTACTTC
v_gene: TRBV5-1; d_gene: -; j_gene: TRBJ1-2; abundance: -; CDR3aa: CASSLGQPAYGYTF; CDR3nt: TGCGCCAGCAGCTTGGGGCAGCCAGCCTATGGCTACACCTTC
v_gene: TRBV29-1; d_gene: -; j_gene: TRBJ2-5; abundance: -; CDR3aa: CSVAIKAGGETQYF; CDR3nt: TGCAGCGTTGCAATCAAGGCAGGGGGGGAGACCCAGTACTTC
v_gene: TRBV7-9; d_gene: TRBD1; j_gene: TRBJ1-1; abundance: few; CDR3aa: CASSPLTGRGASEAFF; CDR3nt: TGTGCCAGCAGTCCTCTGACAGGGAGGGGGGCCTCTGAAGCTTTCTTT
v_gene: TRBV5-1; d_gene: -; j_gene: TRBJ1-1; abundance: large; CDR3aa: CASRGDQGLNTEAFF; CDR3nt: TGCGCCAGCAGGGGTGACCAGGGGCTGAACACTGAAGCTTTCTTT
v_gene: TRBV7-9; d_gene: TRBD2; j_gene: TRBJ2-1; abundance: -; CDR3aa: CASTTSAAGGSYNEQFF; CDR3nt: TGTGCCAGCACCACATCGGCTGCGGGAGGTTCCTACAATGAGCAGTTCTTC
v_gene: TRBV6-5; d_gene: TRBD1; j_gene: TRBJ1-2; abundance: -; CDR3aa: CASSGQVDGGYTF; CDR3nt: TGTGCCAGCAGTGGACAGGTAGACGGTGGCTACACCTTC
v_gene: TRBV5-8; d_gene: -; j_gene: TRBJ1-1; abundance: once; CDR3aa: CASSTRRGNTEAFF; CDR3nt: TGTGCCAGCAGCACCCGCAGGGGCAACACTGAAGCTTTCTTT
v_gene: TRBV30; d_gene: -; j_gene: TRBJ2-3; abundance: -; CDR3aa: CAWTPTDTQYF; CDR3nt: TGTGCCTGGACCCCCACAGATACGCAGTATTTT
v_gene: TRBV14; d_gene: -; j_gene: TRBJ1-1; abundance: -; CDR3aa: CASSSSLNTEAFF; CDR3nt: TGTGCCAGCAGTAGCAGTTTGAACACTGAAGCTTTCTTT
v_gene: TRBV30; d_gene: TRBD1; j_gene: TRBJ1-2; abundance: -; CDR3aa: CAWSKGGQVNYGYTF; CDR3nt: TGTGCCTGGAGTAAGGGGGGACAGGTGAACTATGGCTACACCTTC
v_gene: TRBV2; d_gene: -; j_gene: TRBJ2-7; abundance: -; CDR3aa: CASGTFSYEQYF; CDR3nt: TGTGCCAGCGGGACATTCTCCTACGAGCAGTACTTC
v_gene: TRBV11-1; d_gene: TRBD1; j_gene: TRBJ2-2; abundance: few; CDR3aa: CASSQDRDTGELFF; CDR3nt: TGTGCCAGCAGCCAAGACAGGGACACCGGGGAGCTGTTTTTT
v_gene: TRBV27; d_gene: TRBD1; j_gene: TRBJ1-2; abundance: -; CDR3aa: CASRRSGQASYGYTF; CDR3nt: TGTGCCAGCAGAAGATCAGGACAGGCTTCCTATGGCTACACCTTC
v_gene: TRBV5-1; d_gene: TRBD1; j_gene: TRBJ1-2; abundance: -; CDR3aa: CASSFGDRRPTNYGYTF; CDR3nt: TGCGCCAGCAGCTTTGGGGACAGGCGGCCAACTAACTATGGCTACACCTTC
v_gene: TRBV28; d_gene: -; j_gene: TRBJ2-7; abundance: -; CDR3aa: CASRAREQYF; CDR3nt: TGTGCCAGCCGTGCTAGGGAGCAGTACTTC
v_gene: TRBV5-1; d_gene: -; j_gene: TRBJ2-2; abundance: -; CDR3aa: CASSLVQNTGELFF; CDR3nt: TGCGCCAGCAGCTTGGTACAGAACACCGGGGAGCTGTTTTTT
v_gene: TRBV7-2; d_gene: TRBD1; j_gene: TRBJ2-1; abundance: -; CDR3aa: CASSPRTGYNEQFF; CDR3nt: TGTGCCAGCAGCCCCCGGACAGGGTACAATGAGCAGTTCTTC
v_gene: TRBV7-9; d_gene: -; j_gene: TRBJ2-5; abundance: -; CDR3aa: CASSLGGVSGTDQETQYF; CDR3nt: TGTGCCAGCAGCTTAGGGGGAGTCTCCGGGACGGACCAAGAGACCCAGTACTTC
v_gene: TRBV7-9; d_gene: -; j_gene: TRBJ2-2; abundance: once; CDR3aa: CASSPGLEGAGELFF; CDR3nt: TGTGCCAGCAGCCCGGGATTGGAGGGGGCCGGGGAGCTGTTTTTT
v_gene: TRBV10-2; d_gene: -; j_gene: TRBJ1-1; abundance: -; CDR3aa: CASASSLMNTEAFF; CDR3nt: TGCGCCAGCGCCTCCAGTCTGATGAACACTGAAGCTTTCTTT
v_gene: TRBV7-9; d_gene: -; j_gene: TRBJ2-3; abundance: -; CDR3aa: CASSLAISGADTQYF; CDR3nt: TGTGCCAGCAGCTTAGCGATCAGCGGCGCAGATACGCAGTATTTT
v_gene: TRBV11-3; d_gene: -; j_gene: TRBJ2-7; abundance: -; CDR3aa: CASSTHQEQYF; CDR3nt: TGTGCCAGCAGCACTCACCAGGAGCAGTACTTC
v_gene: TRBV11-3; d_gene: TRBD1; j_gene: TRBJ2-5; abundance: -; CDR3aa: CASSAGTEREETQYF; CDR3nt: TGTGCCAGCAGCGCAGGGACAGAAAGGGAAGAGACCCAGTACTTC
v_gene: TRBV6-5; d_gene: TRBD1; j_gene: TRBJ1-1; abundance: -; CDR3aa: CASSYTGDGTEAFF; CDR3nt: TGTGCCAGCAGTTACACAGGGGATGGCACTGAAGCTTTCTTT
v_gene: TRBV27; d_gene: TRBD1; j_gene: TRBJ2-7; abundance: -; CDR3aa: CASSSDRGVYEQYF; CDR3nt: TGTGCCAGCAGTTCGGACAGGGGCGTCTACGAGCAGTACTTC
v_gene: TRBV7-3; d_gene: -; j_gene: TRBJ2-1; abundance: few; CDR3aa: CASSLNPPGLSYNEQFF; CDR3nt: TGTGCCAGCAGCTTAAACCCCCCGGGGCTCTCCTACAATGAGCAGTTCTTC
v_gene: TRBV5-1; d_gene: TRBD1; j_gene: TRBJ2-2; abundance: few; CDR3aa: CASSSHPGQGTIYYTGELFF; CDR3nt: TGCGCCAGCAGCTCACACCCGGGACAGGGAACGATTTACTACACCGGGGAGCTGTTTTTT
v_gene: TRBV11-2; d_gene: TRBD2; j_gene: TRBJ2-2; abundance: once; CDR3aa: CASSSGLAGGTNTGELFF; CDR3nt: TGTGCCAGCAGCTCCGGACTAGCGGGAGGGACGAACACCGGGGAGCTGTTTTTT
v_gene: TRBV5-1; d_gene: -; j_gene: TRBJ1-1; abundance: few; CDR3aa: CASSDPRGKANTEAFF; CDR3nt: TGCGCCAGCAGCGACCCAAGGGGGAAAGCTAACACTGAAGCTTTCTTT
v_gene: TRBV5-6; d_gene: TRBD1; j_gene: TRBJ1-5; abundance: -; CDR3aa: CASSFFGSDRANQPQHF; CDR3nt: TGTGCCAGCAGCTTCTTCGGGTCGGACAGGGCAAATCAGCCCCAGCATTTT
v_gene: TRBV10-2; d_gene: -; j_gene: TRBJ2-1; abundance: -; CDR3aa: CASSDGSWEDNEQFF; CDR3nt: TGCGCCAGCAGTGACGGGTCTTGGGAGGACAATGAGCAGTTCTTC
v_gene: TRBV7-3; d_gene: -; j_gene: TRBJ2-1; abundance: -; CDR3aa: CASSVGGEQFF; CDR3nt: TGTGCCAGCTCCGTTGGGGGGGAGCAGTTCTTC
v_gene: TRBV30; d_gene: TRBD1; j_gene: TRBJ1-1; abundance: -; CDR3aa: CAWKDRANTEAFF; CDR3nt: TGTGCCTGGAAGGACAGGGCGAACACTGAAGCTTTCTTT
v_gene: TRBV29-1; d_gene: -; j_gene: TRBJ2-2; abundance: -; CDR3aa: CSVEGGGGELFF; CDR3nt: TGCAGCGTTGAGGGGGGAGGCGGGGAGCTGTTTTTT